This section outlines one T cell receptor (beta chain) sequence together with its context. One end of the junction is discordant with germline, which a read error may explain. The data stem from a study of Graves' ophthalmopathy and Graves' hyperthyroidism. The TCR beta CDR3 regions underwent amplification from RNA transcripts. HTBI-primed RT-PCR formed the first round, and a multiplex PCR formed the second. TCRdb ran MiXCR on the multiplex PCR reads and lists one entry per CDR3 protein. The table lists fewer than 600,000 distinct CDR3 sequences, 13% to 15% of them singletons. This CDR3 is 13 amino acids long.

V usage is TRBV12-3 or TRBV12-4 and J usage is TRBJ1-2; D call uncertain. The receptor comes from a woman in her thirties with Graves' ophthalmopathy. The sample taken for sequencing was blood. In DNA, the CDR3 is TGTACCAGCAGTTTTCTCCGTTCCTATGGCTACACCTTC. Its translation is CTSSFLRSYGYTF.